This TCR beta chain stems from a study of cytomegalovirus exposure and HLA in healthy donors. Use of 60 Vbeta and 13 Jbeta primers characterized the PCR. Using immunoSEQ multiplex PCR, the repertoire was profiled, and TCRdb retains in-frame clones only, with some absent. The data hold about 120,000 clones, with roughly 83% observed a single time. V shed 2 bases and J 8 bases; nucleotides not matched to a gene: 8. The CDR3 runs to 15 residues. From germline, CDR1 is MNHEY and CDR2 SVGAGI. The study, taken as a whole, reports: Confirmation was obtained in vitro that a few CMV-associated chains are specific for CMV antigens. Later analysis associated a missense DCLRE1C variant with TCR beta V- and J-gene trimming. An analysis done earlier found most TCR beta V segments productive about 87% or about 30% of the time. Presence/absence comparisons presumed near-even sequencing depth among donors.

Concerning this clone: What it recognizes is unknown.

Sequenced: PBMCs. The chain uses TRBV6-5 and TRBJ1-2, with 10 positions matching TRBD1. The receptor was derived from a man younger than 40 in good health and CMV-seropositive. CDR3 sequence reads: CASSYRPGQGKGYTF. The DNA for the CDR3 is TGTGCCAGCAGTTACCGTCCGGGACAGGGGAAGGGCTACACCTTC.